These 2 T cell receptor beta chains were sequenced from one sample in a study of T cell responses to AZD1222 COVID-19 vaccine. Method: immunoSEQ multiplex PCR; TCRdb's copy keeps in-frame clones and lacks some. Of 150,000 to 200,000 clones listed, 85% to 90% are singletons. Sample: peripheral blood, taken on day 0 of MenACWY control vaccination. Receptors were obtained from an adult in good health.

About this clone: Germline is not matched at one junction end, which may reflect a read error. The gene calls are TRBV20-1 and TRBJ2-1; 14 bases match TRBD2. Germline loops: CDR1 DFQATT, CDR2 SNEGSKA (reference sequence). The CDR3 covers 18 residues. CDR3: CSASAPGLAGASDNEQFF. The CDR3 coding sequence is TGCAGTGCTAGTGCACCGGGACTAGCGGGAGCCTCCGACAATGAGCAGTTCTTC.

This sequence joins TRBV9 and TRBJ2-3; 8 bases align to TRBD1. Trimming took 3 bases from V and 1 from J; bases not matched to a gene: 13. Germline values: CDR1 SGDLS, CDR2 YYNGEE. This CDR3 region has 18 residues. The CDR3 protein is CASSAPTDRGRRTDTQYF. The CDR3, as DNA: TGTGCCAGCAGCGCCCCCACTGACAGGGGCCGGCGCACAGATACGCAGTATTTT.